This passage covers 24 T cell receptor beta chains from one sample sequenced in a study of T cells in women clearing cervical HPV infection. Libraries were prepared by immunoSEQ multiplex PCR; TCRdb keeps only in-frame clonotypes and omits some of them. The repertoire shows about 26,000 clones; the top ten hold approximately 12%. The specimen was blood buffy coat. These receptors all stem from a woman between 18 and 70 years old with a cervical HPV16 infection that either progressed to CIN3+ or cleared (not recorded which).

With respect to this clone: The CDR3 goes on 3 residues after the read ends, and that part is filled in from the germline J gene. V is TRBV18 and J is TRBJ2-3; maybe TRBD2 (6 bases). Germline values: CDR1 KGHSH, CDR2 LQKENI. V lost 1 base to trimming and J lost 3 bases, with 11 bases between them. This CDR3 region has 15 residues. The DNA read from the CDR3 is TGTGCCAGCTCACCACTGTCTAGCGAGACAGATACG. Protein sequence: CASSPLSSETDT. The full CDR3 sequence reads CASSPLSSETDTQYF.

Details on this clone: The CDR3 end lies 3 residues beyond the end of the read and is filled in from the germline J gene. The rearrangement links TRBV10-3 to TRBJ1-4; a possible D gene is TRBD1 (6 bases). The CDR3 contains 13 residues. Germline assignment: CDR1 ENHRY and CDR2 SYGVKD. Trimming removed 6 bases from V and 8 bases from J, with 13 bases in between. The part of the CDR3 DNA that was read is TGTGCCATCAGAACAGAGGGGGGGGAAAAA. It translates to CAIRTEGGEK. The full CDR3 is CAIRTEGGEKLFF.

Note on this clone: The read finishes 3 residues shy of the CDR3 end, and the germline J gene is used to complete it. This chain connects TRBV19 to TRBJ2-3, with a weak D call TRBD1 (6 bases). The CDR3 is made up of 12 amino acids. Germline assignment: CDR1 LNHDA and CDR2 SQIVND (reference sequence). The CDR3 protein is CASRRGNQPQYF. The covered CDR3 bases are TGTGCCAGTAGAAGGGGGAATCAGCCG.

Incomplete CDR3 DNA: TGTGCCAGCAGCTTTAAGGGGGCGGTGAACACTGAA. Its translation is CASSFKGAVNTE. The full CDR3 protein reads CASSFKGAVNTEAFF. The rearrangement joins TRBV7-8 to TRBJ1-1; 7 bases are shared with TRBD1. The CDR3 end lies 3 residues beyond the end of the read and is filled in from the germline J gene. Per the germline V gene, CDR1 is SGHVS and CDR2 is FQNEAQ. After removal of 3 bases from V and 0 bases from J, the junction contained 4 bases not matched to a gene. The CDR3 extends over 15 amino acids.

Comment on this clone: The missing CDR3 end, 3 residues past where the read stops, is filled in from the germline J gene. The sample carries other DNA sequences with the same CDR3. J is TRBJ2-3 and V is TRBV5-4; D is uncertain. Trimming removed 4 bases at V and 5 bases at J, with 8 bases between. Germline values: CDR1 SGHNT, CDR2 YYREEE (reference sequence). The CDR3 sequence is 12 residues long. CDR3 bases read: TGTGCCAGCAGCCCCTCCGGAGATACG. Translated, it gives CASSPSGDT. The full CDR3 is CASSPSGDTQYF.

Comment on this clone: The CDR3 is cut off 3 residues early in the read; its end comes from the germline J gene. The V gene is TRBV7-3, the J gene TRBJ1-2, with TRBD1 matching over 10 bases. CDR1 is SGHTA, CDR2 FQGTGA, per germline. The CDR3 loop spans 14 amino acids. This chain's CDR3 is CASRWTGGDYDYTF. The part of the CDR3 DNA that was read is TGTGCCAGCCGCTGGACAGGGGGAGACTACGAC.

This CDR3 reads CASSPQGGHVNEQFF. The sequenced CDR3 bases are TGTGCCAGCAGTCCACAGGGAGGTCATGTCAATGAG. The V gene is TRBV2, the J gene TRBJ2-1; either TRBD1 or TRBD2 may supply D (6 bases each). The read ends 3 residues early relative to the CDR3; the germline J gene fills the gap. This CDR3 is built from 15 residues. Per germline, CDR1 SNHLY and CDR2 FYNNEI. Trimming pared 5 bases from V and 6 bases from J, leaving 17 bases between.

Turning to this clone: The read falls 3 residues short of the CDR3 end, and the missing part is taken from the germline J gene. The gene calls are TRBV18 and TRBJ2-4; possible D gene TRBD1, 6 bases. Germline assignment: CDR1 KGHSH and CDR2 LQKENI. There are 13 residues in the CDR3. Partial CDR3 DNA: TGTGCCAGCTCACCGACAAACAGGGAAGGT. Its protein is CASSPTNREG. The complete CDR3 protein is CASSPTNREGQYF.

On this clone: The read gets to within 3 residues of the CDR3 end, and the germline J gene fills in the rest. This chain connects TRBV19 to TRBJ1-4; perhaps TRBD1 as D (5 bases). Germline V gene data show CDR1 as LNHDA and CDR2 as SQIVND (reference sequence). This CDR3 contains 14 residues. CDR3 DNA (partial): TGTGCCAGTAGAAGAACAGCCAGGGATTCACCA. Amino acids: CASRRTARDSP. In full, the CDR3 is CASRRTARDSPLFF.

About this clone itself: Read sequence stops 3 residues before the CDR3 end, and the germline J gene provides the missing end. The chain is built from TRBV7-9 and TRBJ1-1; the match to TRBD1 covers 9 bases. This CDR3 is 15 amino acids long. V lost 6 bases to trimming and J lost 2 bases; unmatched junction nucleotides: 7. Germline CDR1 and CDR2: SEHNR and FQNEAQ (reference sequence). The sequenced part of the CDR3 DNA is TGTGCCAGCAGAATCTCGGGACAGGGAAACACTGAA. Protein product: CASRISGQGNTE. From start to end, the CDR3 is CASRISGQGNTEAFF.

A remark on this clone: With the read ending 3 residues before the CDR3 end, the germline J gene is used to fill in that end. The gene calls are TRBV6-2 or TRBV6-3 and TRBJ2-5, with TRBD2 matching over 10 bases. Unmatched junction bases numbered 5, after V lost 4 bases and J lost 6 bases. CDR1 is MNHEY and CDR2 is SVGEGT in the germline V gene. This CDR3 is built from 14 residues. This CDR3 is CASSSSSGGQTQYF. The sequenced CDR3 bases are TGTGCCAGCAGTTCCTCTAGCGGGGGCCAGACC.

On this clone: The observed sequence ends 3 residues before the CDR3 terminus, with the missing tail filled in from the germline J gene. The rearrangement links TRBV20-1 to TRBJ2-1; D possibly corresponds to TRBD2 (6 bases). This CDR3 is 16 amino acids long. The germline gives CDR1 DFQATT, CDR2 SNEGSKA (reference sequence). The V end lost 5 bases, the J end lost 3 bases, and 20 bases lay between the germline ends. CDR3 in amino acids: CSAPSSEAHLYNEQFF. CDR3 bases read: TGCAGTGCTCCTTCTAGCGAGGCTCACCTCTACAATGAG.

The CDR3 DNA, read in part, is TGTGCCAGCAGCCGGACAGTTCTGGCCGGGGAG. It is translated as CASSRTVLAGE. The whole CDR3 reads CASSRTVLAGELFF. The J gene is TRBJ2-2, the V gene TRBV7-7; maybe TRBD1 (6 bases). The read is 3 residues too short to cover the CDR3 end, so that end is filled in from the germline J gene. V was cut by 5 bases and J by 6 bases, with 13 bases left in between. Germline V CDR1 and CDR2: SSHAT, FNYEAQ (reference sequence). The CDR3 has 14 residues.

With respect to this clone: The sequence runs out 3 residues before the end of the CDR3; the remainder is reconstructed from the germline J gene. The V call is TRBV6-4, the J call TRBJ1-4; D remains ambiguous. This CDR3 comprises 17 residues. From germline, CDR1 is MRHNA and CDR2 SNTAGT. This CDR3 is CASSDNDTQVGNSPLFF. The sequenced part of the CDR3 DNA is TGTGCCAGCAGTGACAACGATACTCAGGTAGGTAATTCACCA.

Worth noting for this clone: The sequenced fragment ends 3 residues before the CDR3 boundary, so the rest is inferred from the germline J gene. The genes are TRBV5-1 and TRBJ1-1; D may be TRBD1 (6 bases). Between the trimmed V and J ends, which lost 0 bases and 0 bases, there was a span of 15 bases. The CDR3 loop spans 17 amino acids. Germline V gene data show CDR1 as SGHRS and CDR2 as YFSETQ. The part of the CDR3 DNA that was read is TGCGCCAGCAGCTTGGCCAATTACGGGGACATGAACACTGAA. This gives the protein CASSLANYGDMNTE. The full CDR3 sequence reads CASSLANYGDMNTEAFF.

Concerning this clone: The CDR3 end is not reached by the read, which stops 3 residues before it; the germline J gene fills it in. The chain combines TRBV2 with TRBJ2-1; TRBD1 aligns across 8 bases. CDR1 SNHLY and CDR2 FYNNEI come from the germline V gene. This CDR3 region has 13 residues. Trimming took 5 bases from V and 8 from J; bases not matched to a gene: 5. The CDR3 bases that were read are TGTGCCAGCAGTCCGGGACAGGTCGATGAG. Its protein product is CASSPGQVDE. Given in full, the CDR3 is CASSPGQVDEQFF.

Details on this clone: The observed sequence ends 3 residues before the CDR3 terminus, with the missing tail filled in from the germline J gene. The rearrangement joins TRBV20-1 to TRBJ2-3; D remains unclear. There are 10 residues in the CDR3. Per the germline V gene, CDR1 is DFQATT and CDR2 is SNEGSKA (reference sequence). The sequenced CDR3 bases are TGCAGTGCTACGGCGGAGACG. It codes for CSATAET. The complete CDR3 protein is CSATAETQYF.

The CDR3 sequence: CASSLATGGTQYF. Incomplete CDR3 DNA: TGTGCCAGTAGTTTGGCGACAGGGGGGACC. The V and J genes are TRBV19 and TRBJ2-5, with TRBD1 matching over 9 bases. The read terminates 3 residues before the CDR3 end, so the remaining end is supplied by the germline J gene. Looked up from germline, CDR1 is LNHDA and CDR2 is SQIVND (reference sequence). J lost 7 bases, V lost 5 bases, and 5 bases had no gene match. CDR3 size: 13 residues.

The sequenced CDR3 bases are TGTGCCAGCAGCTTAGGAGCTAGCGGGAGCGGTGAC. Protein sequence: CASSLGASGSGD. The entire CDR3 reads CASSLGASGSGDYTF. This chain links TRBV7-2 with TRBJ1-2; D not resolved. The read ends 3 residues shy of where the CDR3 ends; the end is completed using the germline J gene. Per germline, CDR1 SGHTA and CDR2 FQGNSA. This CDR3 region has 15 residues.

Worth noting for this clone: The CDR3 is cut off 3 residues early in the read; its end comes from the germline J gene. The V and J genes are TRBV19 and TRBJ2-1; D uncertain. Trimming left V 6 bases short and J 7 bases short, with 10 bases between. This CDR3 is built from 12 residues. Looked up from germline, CDR1 is LNHDA and CDR2 is SQIVND (reference sequence). CDR3 amino acids: CASRLPGNEQFF. The CDR3 DNA, read in part, is TGTGCCAGTAGACTCCCCGGGAATGAG. Full variable domain (outside the CDR3, taken from reference TRBV19 and TRBJ2-1): DGGITQSPKYLFRKEGQNVTLSCEQNLNHDAMYWYRQDPGQGLRLIYYSQIVNDFQKGDIAEGYSVSREKKESFPLTVTSAQKNPTAFYLCASRLPGNEQFFGPGTRLTVL.

Partial CDR3 DNA: TGTGCCAGCAGTTCTCAGGGGGCTAGCGGGGATTACGAG. Its translation: CASSSQGASGDYE. The CDR3 in its entirety is CASSSQGASGDYEQYF. This chain links TRBV6-2 or TRBV6-3 with TRBJ2-7, with a tentative D call TRBD2 (9 bases). Read coverage stops 3 residues before the CDR3 terminus; the germline J gene supplies the remainder. Germline loops: CDR1 MNHEY, CDR2 SVGEGT. The CDR3 contains 16 residues. The V end lost 4 bases, the J end lost 4 bases, and 20 bases lay between the germline ends.

Note on this clone: Read sequence stops 3 residues before the CDR3 end, and the germline J gene provides the missing end. The chain links TRBV7-6 to TRBJ1-2; perhaps TRBD1 as D (6 bases). This CDR3 comprises 14 residues. Germline V CDR1 and CDR2: SGHVS, FNYEAQ. The CDR3 loop reads CASSPEFGGGDYTF. The CDR3 DNA, read in part, is TGTGCCAGCAGCCCGGAATTCGGGGGGGGCGAC.

The CDR3 is CASSYSRGQETQYF. CDR3 DNA (partial): TGTGCCAGCAGTTACTCGCGGGGGCAGGAGACG. The chain recombines TRBV6-7 with TRBJ2-3; perhaps TRBD2 as D (7 bases). The CDR3 end falls 3 residues outside the read, so it is completed with the germline J gene. TRBV6-7 is recorded as an ORF, its role being uncertain. The CDR3 totals 14 residues.

Worth noting for this clone: With the read ending 3 residues before the CDR3 end, the germline J gene is used to fill in that end. This sequence joins TRBV5-1 and TRBJ1-2; 11 bases match TRBD1. Germline CDR1 reads SGHRS; CDR2 reads YFSETQ. The CDR3 sequence is 13 residues long. The J segment lost 6 bases and the V segment lost 3 bases, leaving 1 base of the junction unmatched. The sequenced part of the CDR3 DNA is TGCGCCAGCAGCTCGGACAGGGGGCATGGC. This encodes CASSSDRGHG. The whole CDR3 protein reads CASSSDRGHGYTF.